This T cell receptor beta chain was retrieved from a study of blood T cell repertoires in COVID-19. Study at large: Samples representing acute and convalescent COVID-19 were sourced from the United States, Italy and Spain. The analysed material was cDNA or gDNA that came from T cells, B-cell-depleted T cells, or PBMCs.

In the original processing: Nucleated cell counts were estimated from reference gene primer amplification. Sequenced by immunoSEQ multiplex PCR; TCRdb stores in-frame clones only, minus some. V and J calls and clone size are as listed in that table; D and trimming were resolved from the DNA. The sample contains 200,000 or so clones, around 84% of which appear only once. CDR1 and CDR2 from the germline V gene are MDHEN and SYDVKM. V lost 6 bases and J lost 7, with 18 bases in between. The CDR3 is 15 residues long. This TCR came from a human donor in a cohort sampled during active COVID-19. This sequence joins TRBV28 and TRBJ1-4, with D possibly matching TRBD1 (6 bases). Material: peripheral blood. Written as DNA, the CDR3 is TGTGCCAGCAGCCCCGGGGGGGGCCTCTCTGAAAAACTGTTTTTT. It translates to CASSPGGGLSEKLFF.